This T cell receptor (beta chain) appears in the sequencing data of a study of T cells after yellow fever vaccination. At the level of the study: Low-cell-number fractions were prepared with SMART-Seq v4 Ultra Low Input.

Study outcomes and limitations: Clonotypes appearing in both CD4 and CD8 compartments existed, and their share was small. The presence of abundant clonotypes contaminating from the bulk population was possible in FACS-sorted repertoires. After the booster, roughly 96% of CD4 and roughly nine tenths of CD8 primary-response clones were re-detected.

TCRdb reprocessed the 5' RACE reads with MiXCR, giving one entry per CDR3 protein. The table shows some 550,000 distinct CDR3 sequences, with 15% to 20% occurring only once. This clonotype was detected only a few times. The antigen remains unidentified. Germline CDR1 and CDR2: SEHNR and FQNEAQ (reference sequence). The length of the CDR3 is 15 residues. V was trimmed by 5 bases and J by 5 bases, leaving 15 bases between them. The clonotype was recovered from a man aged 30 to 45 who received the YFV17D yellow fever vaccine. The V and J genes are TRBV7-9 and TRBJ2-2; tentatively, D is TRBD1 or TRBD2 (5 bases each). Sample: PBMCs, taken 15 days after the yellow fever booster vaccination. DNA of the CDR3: TGTGCCAGCAGCGTACCCGGGACGCCGACCGGGGAGCTGTTTTTT. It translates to CASSVPGTPTGELFF.